Below are 24 T cell receptor beta chains sequenced from a single sample in a study of cytomegalovirus exposure and HLA in healthy donors. Researchers ran the PCR with 60 Vbeta and 13 Jbeta primers. Data came from immunoSEQ multiplex PCR; TCRdb stores just in-frame clones and leaves some out. The sample includes about 100,000 clones, about 77% of them seen just once. The sequenced sample consisted of PBMCs. The receptors originated from a woman aged 50 to 60 in good health and CMV-seropositive.

In the case of this clone: At the DNA level, this CDR3 is encoded by other sequences in the same sample as well. This sequence joins TRBV5-1 and TRBJ1-1; TRBD1 aligns across 10 bases. This CDR3 has 13 residues. Germline CDR1 SGHRS, CDR2 YFSETQ. Trimming took 0 bases from V and 7 from J; bases not matched to a gene: 0. The CDR3 sequence is CASSLGTGGEAFF. CDR3 bases: TGCGCCAGCAGCTTGGGGACAGGGGGTGAAGCTTTCTTT.

Here the CDR3 reads CAISERGDPGDSPLHF. DNA for the CDR3: TGTGCCATCAGTGAGCGGGGGGACCCAGGGGATTCACCCCTCCACTTT. This rearrangement joins TRBV10-3 to TRBJ1-6; TRBD1 might be the D (6 bases). Trimming removed 2 bases from V and 8 bases from J, with 16 bases in between. This CDR3 has 16 residues. CDR1 is ENHRY and CDR2 is SYGVKD in the germline V gene.

The rearrangement links TRBV7-3 to TRBJ2-2; TRBD2 matches at 11 bases. J lost 5 bases, V lost 5 bases, and 7 bases had no gene match. The length of the CDR3 is 16 residues. Germline CDR1 and CDR2: SGHTA and FQGTGA. This CDR3 reads CASSLSLAGGTGELFF. CDR3 nucleotide sequence: TGTGCCAGCAGCCTCTCCCTAGCGGGGGGAACCGGGGAGCTGTTTTTT.

This clone was recorded once. V is TRBV5-8 and J is TRBJ1-5; 9 bases are a match to TRBD1. V shed 4 bases, J shed 3 bases, and the junction held 11 bases outside the gene matches. The CDR3 extends over 17 amino acids. Germline CDR1 is SGHTS and CDR2 is YDEGEE. DNA of the CDR3: TGTGCCAGCAGCCGGGACAGGGTGGGGCATTACAATCAGCCCCAGCATTTT. This translates into CASSRDRVGHYNQPQHF.

The genes are TRBV6-6 and TRBJ1-1, with D possibly matching TRBD1 (6 bases). V lost 6 bases, J lost 1 base, and 12 bases lay in between. The CDR3 consists of 14 residues. The germline V gene encodes CDR1 MNHNY and CDR2 SVGAGI (reference sequence). The CDR3 region is CASRQAGQNTEAFF. The CDR3 DNA is TGTGCCAGCAGGCAAGCGGGACAGAACACTGAAGCTTTCTTT.

This sequence joins TRBV14 and TRBJ2-2; maybe TRBD2 (6 bases). The germline V gene has CDR1 SGHDN and CDR2 FVKESK. Trimming pared 0 bases from V and 1 base from J, leaving 18 bases between. The CDR3 loop spans 19 amino acids. CDR3 loop: CASSQDGFGRRKNTGELFF. CDR3 in DNA: TGTGCCAGCAGCCAAGATGGGTTCGGGAGAAGGAAGAACACCGGGGAGCTGTTTTTT.

This chain connects TRBV9 to TRBJ2-2, with D perhaps TRBD1 (5 bases). In germline, CDR1 is SGDLS, CDR2 YYNGEE. This CDR3 is 15 amino acids long. The V gene lost 4 bases and the J gene lost 6 bases, with 16 bases spanning the gap. The CDR3 region has the DNA TGTGCCAGCAGCCTTCAGGGAAGCCGGGCCGGGGAGCTGTTTTTT. Translated: CASSLQGSRAGELFF. Full variable domain (missing parts from reference TRBV9 and TRBJ2-2): DSGVTQTPKHLITATGQRVTLRCSPRSGDLSVYWYQQSLDQGLQFLIQYYNGEERAKGNILERFSAQQFPDLHSELNLSSLELGDSALYFCASSLQGSRAGELFFGEGSRLTVL.

CDR3: CASSRDRPNYGYTF. The CDR3 DNA is TGTGCCAGCTCACGGGACAGACCAAACTATGGCTACACCTTC. This chain links TRBV18 with TRBJ1-2, with 7 bases lining up with TRBD1. The CDR3 spans 14 residues. Germline-derived CDR1 and CDR2 are KGHSH and LQKENI. The V gene end was trimmed by 4 bases and the J gene end by 2 bases; junction bases not matched to a gene: 4.

The chain is built from TRBV2 and TRBJ2-1, with TRBD2 identical over 8 bases. The CDR3 runs to 13 residues. V trimming: 7 bases; J trimming: 6 bases; junction bases outside the gene matches: 5. Germline V gene lookup returns CDR1 SNHLY and CDR2 FYNNEI. CDR3 in amino acids: CASTPGTSNEQFF. Written as DNA, the CDR3 is TGTGCCAGCACCCCCGGGACTAGCAATGAGCAGTTCTTC. The variable domain in full, with the rest retrieved from reference TRBV2 and TRBJ2-1, is EPEVTQTPSHQVTQMGQEVILRCVPISNHLYFYWYRQILGQKVEFLVSFYNNEISEKSEIFDDQFSVERPDGSNFTLKIRSTKLEDSAMYFCASTPGTSNEQFFGPGTRLTVL.

The chain's CDR3 is CATSRDTGGGYGYTF. The CDR3 nucleotides read TGTGCCACCAGCAGAGACACAGGGGGGGGATATGGCTACACCTTC. V is TRBV15 and J is TRBJ1-2, with 8 bases matching TRBD1. Unmatched junction bases numbered 5, after V lost 0 bases and J lost 5 bases. The CDR3 extends over 15 amino acids. The germline CDR1 and CDR2 sequences are LNHNV and YYDKDF (reference sequence). The variable domain in full, with the rest retrieved from reference TRBV15 and TRBJ1-2, is DAMVIQNPRYQVTQFGKPVTLSCSQTLNHNVMYWYQQKSSQAPKLLFHYYDKDFNNEADTPDNFQSRRPNTSFCFLDIRSPGLGDTAMYLCATSRDTGGGYGYTFGSGTRLTVV.

The V and J genes are TRBV18 and TRBJ2-5, with D tentatively TRBD1 (7 bases). Trimming took off 3 bases at V and 7 bases at J, with 18 bases between the two ends. This CDR3 contains 15 residues. CDR1 is KGHSH, CDR2 LQKENI, per germline. The DNA of the CDR3 is TGTGCCAGCTCACCCGGGGGATACCAGGGGGGGACCCAGTACTTC. Translated, it gives CASSPGGYQGGTQYF. Looking up the rest from reference TRBV18 and TRBJ2-5 gives the full variable domain: NAGVMQNPRHLVRRRGQEARLRCSPMKGHSHVYWYRQLPEEGLKFMVYLQKENIIDESGMPKERFSAEFPKEGPSILRIQQVVRGDSAAYFCASSPGGYQGGTQYFGPGTRLLVL.

The chain carries TRBV5-4 and TRBJ2-7, with TRBD1 identical over 7 bases. After removal of 3 bases from V and 7 bases from J, the junction contained 13 bases not matched to a gene. Germline assignment: CDR1 SGHNT and CDR2 YYREEE (reference sequence). CDR3 length equals 15 residues. CDR3 DNA: TGTGCCAGCAGCTACGGGACAGAAATTTCTCGAGAGCAGTACTTC. It is translated as CASSYGTEISREQYF.

The J gene is TRBJ2-3, the V gene TRBV4-2; D may be TRBD2 (5 bases). Germline V lookup: CDR1 LGHNA, CDR2 YNFKEQ. The ends were cut back, 3 bases at V and 2 bases at J, with 9 bases in the middle. This CDR3 contains 14 residues. The CDR3 nucleotides read TGTGCCAGCAGCCAGGACTGGAACACAGATACGCAGTATTTT. Protein: CASSQDWNTDTQYF.

The genes are TRBV6-6 and TRBJ2-7, with 7 bases matching TRBD1. The CDR3 is 12 residues long. CDR1 and CDR2 from the germline V gene are MNHNY and SVGAGI (reference sequence). With V trimmed by 11 bases and J by 0 bases, 4 bases remained unmatched. For the CDR3, the DNA is TGTGCCGGGGGACAGAGCTCCTACGAGCAGTACTTC. Its translation: CAGGQSSYEQYF.

The rearrangement joins TRBV6-1 to TRBJ1-5, with TRBD1 identical over 7 bases. Germline-derived CDR1 and CDR2 are MNHNS and SASEGT. The CDR3 has 16 amino acids. The J segment lost 5 bases and the V segment lost 4 bases, leaving 11 bases of the junction unmatched. CDR3 in DNA: TGTGCCAGCAGTGTAGCCGGGACAGCATTGGATCAGCCCCAGCATTTT. Translating gives CASSVAGTALDQPQHF.

The chain couples TRBV9 to TRBJ2-5, with D perhaps matching TRBD2 (5 bases). V dropped 0 bases and J dropped 7 bases, with 16 bases sitting between them. Looked up from germline, CDR1 is SGDLS and CDR2 is YYNGEE. The CDR3 runs 15 residues. The CDR3 nucleotides read TGTGCCAGCAGCGTAGAGGGTCTCGGCCGGGGGACCCAGTACTTC. Residues: CASSVEGLGRGTQYF.

V is TRBV18 and J is TRBJ1-4; D might be TRBD1 (6 bases). The germline CDR1 and CDR2 sequences are KGHSH and LQKENI. Deletions cut 2 bases from V and 7 bases from J, with 14 bases between. The CDR3 length is 15 residues. The CDR3 loop reads CASSPGAGAVEKLFF. As DNA, the CDR3 is TGTGCCAGCTCACCAGGGGCAGGGGCGGTTGAAAAACTGTTTTTT. Together with reference TRBV18 and TRBJ1-4, the CDR3 gives the full variable domain: NAGVMQNPRHLVRRRGQEARLRCSPMKGHSHVYWYRQLPEEGLKFMVYLQKENIIDESGMPKERFSAEFPKEGPSILRIQQVVRGDSAAYFCASSPGAGAVEKLFFGSGTQLSVL.

The CDR3 is CASSYGTGNREQYF. CDR3 DNA sequence: TGTGCCAGCAGTTACGGGACAGGGAATCGCGAGCAGTACTTC. The chain uses TRBV6-5 and TRBJ2-5; TRBD1 matches 9 bases. The J call is doubtful: the DNA matches TRBJ2-7 better. The length of the CDR3 is 14 residues. Germline CDR1 reads MNHEY; CDR2 reads SVGAGI.

The rearrangement uses TRBV12-5 and TRBJ1-1, with a possible D match to TRBD1 (6 bases). CDR1 is LGHNT, CDR2 FRNRAP, per germline. V dropped 6 bases and J dropped 10 bases, with 18 bases sitting between them. The length of the CDR3 is 13 residues. CDR3 sequence: CASGLHREGRAFF. The CDR3 DNA reads TGTGCTAGTGGCTTGCACAGGGAAGGAAGAGCTTTCTTT.

The chain combines TRBV30 with TRBJ2-1; the D gene is possibly TRBD2 (5 bases). The CDR3 contains 17 residues. CDR1 and CDR2 from the germline V gene are GTSNPN and SVGIG (reference sequence). Deletions cut 0 bases from V and 4 bases from J, with 19 bases between. In nucleotides, the CDR3 is TGTGCCTGGAGTGTTGGTTACGGGAATAATTTGTACAATGAGCAGTTCTTC. Translated: CAWSVGYGNNLYNEQFF.

The chain links TRBV11-3 to TRBJ1-1; D is uncertain. Germline V gene data show CDR1 as SGHNT and CDR2 as YENEEA. V dropped 1 base and J dropped 5 bases, with 11 bases sitting between them. CDR3 length: 14 residues. CDR3 sequence: CASSLAPRGTEAFF. The CDR3 nucleotides are TGTGCCAGCAGCTTAGCACCCCGAGGAACTGAAGCTTTCTTT.

Concerning this clone: One end of the junction varies from germline; a read error may be responsible. The chain employs TRBV13 and TRBJ2-5; D is unresolved. The V gene's germline CDR1 is PRHDT and CDR2 FYEKMQ (reference sequence). The CDR3 loop spans 15 amino acids. In DNA form, the CDR3 reads TGTGCCAGCAGCTTCCGATCAATTCAACAAGAGGCCCAGTACTTC. It encodes CASSFRSIQQEAQYF. Looking up the rest from reference TRBV13 and TRBJ2-5 gives the full variable domain: AAGVIQSPRHLIKEKRETATLKCYPIPRHDTVYWYQQGPGQDPQFLISFYEKMQSDKGSIPDRFSAQQFSDYHSELNMSSLELGDSALYFCASSFRSIQQEAQYFGPGTRLLVL.

The chain is built from TRBV6-1 and TRBJ1-6; 7 bases agree with TRBD1. Germline trimming cut 2 bases from V and 6 bases from J; bases unmatched to any gene: 7. CDR1 is MNHNS and CDR2 is SASEGT in the germline V gene. The CDR3 length is 16 residues. The CDR3 loop is CASSEFGDRFNSPLHF. The CDR3 DNA follows: TGTGCCAGCAGTGAATTCGGGGACAGATTTAATTCACCCCTCCACTTT.

There are a few counts of this clone. This chain links TRBV10-3 with TRBJ2-1; 14 nucleotides agree with TRBD2. This CDR3 has 14 residues. Germline V CDR1 and CDR2: ENHRY, SYGVKD. Trimming at V came to 10 bases and at J to 6 bases, leaving 5 bases not matched to a gene. CDR3 bases: TGTGCCACTCTGACTAGCGGGGGGGCCAATGAGCAGTTCTTC. It specifies CATLTSGGANEQFF.